This section outlines one T cell receptor (beta chain) sequence together with its context. The antigen this receptor binds is unknown. No base quality values were provided; no much bigger clone lies one nucleotide off. The treatment or condition tag for this specimen amounts to: oral pan-JAK inhibitor, 5-10 mg twice daily. From alopecia areata patients, peripheral blood was collected along with lesional scalp punch biopsies. PBMCs were isolated by density centrifugation and stained for CD3, CD4 and CD8, after which CD4+ and CD8+ T cells were sorted on a FACSAria. V was cut back by 4 bases and J by 3 bases, leaving a gap of 13 bases between them. The CDR3 starts with the cysteine, ends with the phenylalanine, and has 14 residues. Only CDR3 DNA remains: 42 bases, in frame from the first base. This sample was included in a study of CD8+ T cells in alopecia areata (dated 2018 in TCRdb). Background on the whole study: The treated patients, all with moderate-to-severe alopecia areata, were enrolled in an open-label pilot trial of oral tofacitinib given at 5 to 10 mg twice daily. Patients stayed on tofacitinib for 6 to 18 months and then had 6 months of follow-up off drug so that delayed response and recurrence could be assessed. For the treated patients, the SALT score, which quantifies what percentage of scalp surface area is affected, served as the measure of disease severity. The study used high-throughput TCRbeta sequencing to examine T cell clonal expansion in alopecia areata, in both the C3H/HeJ mouse model and human patients. Scalp tissue and sorted CD4+ and CD8+ peripheral blood T cells from patchy and totalis/universalis alopecia areata patients and from healthy controls were covered by human TCRbeta sequencing. Biopsies were taken from tofacitinib-treated patients at baseline and again at 4 and 24 weeks into treatment, and several of those patients also had a later scalp biopsy. Clonality in the scalp was compared among normal scalp (n=4), patchy alopecia areata scalp (n=8), and alopecia totalis/universalis scalp (n=8). The RNA source kit depended on sample type: the PAXgene miRNA kit for fixed scalp, the miRNeasy kit for PBMCs, and the RNeasy kit for mouse skin. TCRbeta CDR3 regions were amplified by immunoSEQ multiplex PCR using 35 Vbeta forward and 13 Jbeta reverse primers.

Libraries were prepared through the immunoSEQ multiplex PCR assay. RNA was extracted from all samples and reverse transcribed into cDNA as template for TCR sequencing. First-strand cDNA was synthesized using SuperScript III with a 2:1 mix of oligo-dT and random hexamers. A synthetic immune receptor repertoire was used to gauge amplification bias, and whatever bias remained was removed computationally. For the original study's pipeline: Raw reads were preprocessed to remove errors, and CDR3 was defined according to IMGT conventions as the region from the conserved cysteine to phenylalanine. To get clonality, Shannon entropy was normalized by log2 of the number of productive unique TCRs and the result was subtracted from 1. Scalp TCRbeta sequences were cross-referenced with sorted blood CD4 and CD8 repertoires so that the CD4 or CD8 identity of scalp clones could be inferred. TCRdb retrieved this table from immuneACCESS and kept in-frame rearrangements only. Not all clones are present; in checked studies, unresolved V genes account for under half, and no reason is known for the remainder. D and trimming come from the DNA, and the V and J calls and clone size come from that table. The sample table lists roughly 280,000 clones, approximately 60% of them with a count of one. The top ten clones comprise around 0.84% of the sample.

On the study overall, not on this receptor specifically: Resident alphabeta T cells in normal human skin are also sequenced, complicating scalp TCR repertoire analysis, unlike mouse skin dominated by gammadelta T cells. Many expanded lesional clones were found to persist in scalp and blood during tofacitinib treatment, and relapse after treatment cessation may be partly explained by this persistence. Scalp clonality and the number of expanded CD8+ clones among the top 100 scalp clones were significantly decreased by tofacitinib. Shared TCR sequences between patients were less evident than in mice, which may be partly attributable to HLA diversity in the patient population. Higher clonality and more expanded CD8+ clones were observed in lesional scalp than in normal scalp, particularly in alopecia totalis/universalis, a finding suggestive of antigenic drive. The treated cohort was small, with a single nonresponder, so links between baseline CD8+ expansion and response need larger studies.

Source: CD4+ T cells sorted from blood, taken around week 53, from a patient treated with tofacitinib. The source of this sequence is a human donor with alopecia areata. In this chain, TRBV23-1 is recombined with TRBJ2-7, with the D segment identity uncertain. TRBV23-1 is an ORF, and what it does is uncertain. The CDR3 sequence is CASSPPGQFYEQYF. The DNA sequence reads TGCGCCAGCAGTCCCCCCGGGCAGTTCTACGAGCAGTACTTC.